This TCR beta chain is drawn from a study of CD8 T cells in ankylosing spondylitis (dated by TCRdb to about 2017). With respect to the entire study: The study set out to find disease-linked TCR variants by profiling T cell receptor beta repertoires in ankylosing spondylitis patients and healthy donors. Peripheral blood was sampled, and synovial fluid was also collected from ankylosing spondylitis patients. The full study cohort comprised approximately 23 ankylosing spondylitis patients and some 110 healthy donors.

This clonotype came up many times. The target of this receptor is not known. Qualities for individual bases were not recorded, and no much larger clone is one base off. The sequencer listed for this sample is Illumina HiSeq 2500. TCR beta libraries were prepared by quantitative 5'-RACE with molecular barcodes. In the authors' own workflow: Disease-linked TCR variants were identified with a new computational method built on a probabilistic model of VDJ rearrangement. Starting from the raw public reads, TCRdb applied fastp trimming at Q25, assembled clones with MiXCR and retained in-frame beta chains. Identical CDR3 protein sequences are pooled into one entry, listed with their most common genes and DNA. The V and J calls reflect TCRdb's pipeline rather than the authors' work. A total of hundreds of thousands of distinct CDR3 sequences appear in this sample, approximately 20% of them only once. Around 13% of the sample rests with the top ten.

CDR1 is given as MGHRA and CDR2 as YSYEKL, both from the germline V gene. V is clipped by 3 bases and J by 0 bases, and the sequence between their germline boundaries is 1 base long. The CDR3 runs 12 residues from the cysteine to the phenylalanine. Only CDR3 DNA is held: 36 bases, read in frame from base 1. General study outcomes and caveats: The disease-linked clones showed a CD8+ phenotype and occurred at relatively low frequencies in peripheral blood. The disease-linked clones were reported to be significantly enriched in matched synovial fluid samples from ankylosing spondylitis patients. Some of the motif variants had been reported before in the synovial fluid and blood of reactive arthritis patients, a finding that suggests common disease-initiation mechanisms. A TCR beta motif made up of about eight highly homologous amino acid variants appeared to be characteristic of blood from ankylosing spondylitis patients.

Rearrangement joined TRBV4-1 to TRBJ2-3; the D segment cannot be called with confidence. The TCR originated in a male donor with ankylosing spondylitis or in good health (not recorded which). Sequenced: blood, either unsorted or a sorted T cell fraction (not recorded which). The CDR3 region has the sequence CASSHSTDTQYF. At the DNA level, the sequence is TGCGCCAGCAGCCACAGCACAGATACGCAGTATTTT.